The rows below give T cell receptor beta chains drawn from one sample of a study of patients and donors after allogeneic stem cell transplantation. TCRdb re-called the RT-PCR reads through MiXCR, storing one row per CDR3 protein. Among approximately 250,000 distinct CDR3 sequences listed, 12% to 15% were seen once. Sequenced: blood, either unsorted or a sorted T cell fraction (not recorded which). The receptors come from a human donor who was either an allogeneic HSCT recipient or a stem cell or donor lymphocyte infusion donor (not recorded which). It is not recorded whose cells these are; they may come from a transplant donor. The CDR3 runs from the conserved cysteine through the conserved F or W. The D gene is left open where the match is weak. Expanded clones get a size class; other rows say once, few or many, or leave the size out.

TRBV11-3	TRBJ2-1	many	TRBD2	TGTGCCAGCAGCTTAGGGACTAGCGGGGTCTTTAATGAGCAGTTCTTC	CASSLGTSGVFNEQFF
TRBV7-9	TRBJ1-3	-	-	TGTGCCAGCAGCCGAGGGGGGCAAGCTGGAAACACCATATATTTT	CASSRGGQAGNTIYF
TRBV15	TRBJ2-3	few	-	TGTGCCACCAGCAGAGGGGGAGGAGGCGCCCAAGATACGCAGTATTTT	CATSRGGGGAQDTQYF
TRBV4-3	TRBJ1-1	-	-	TGCGCCAGCAGCCAAGCTCCCTTCGGGGGCTCGAACACTGAAGCTTTCTTT	CASSQAPFGGSNTEAFF
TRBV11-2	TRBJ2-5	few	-	TGTGCCAGCAGCTTATCTGTGGGTGGACAGATAGAGACCCAGTACTTC	CASSLSVGGQIETQYF
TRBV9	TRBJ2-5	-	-	TGTGCCAGCAGCGTTCTAGAAGAGACCCAGTACTTC	CASSVLEETQYF
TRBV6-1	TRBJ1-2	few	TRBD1	TGTGCCAGCAGAGGGACAGGGGCTTATGGCTACACCTTC	CASRGTGAYGYTF
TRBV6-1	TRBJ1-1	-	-	TGTGCCAGCAGGAAAGACAGTGTTACTGAAGCTTTCTTT	CASRKDSVTEAFF
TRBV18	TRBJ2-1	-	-	TGTGCCAGCTCACCCGAGTTCTCCTACAATGAGCAGTTCTTC	CASSPEFSYNEQFF
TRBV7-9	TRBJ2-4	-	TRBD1	TGTGCCAGCAGGTCTCTTACAGGGGAGGCCAAAAACATTCAGTACTTC	CASRSLTGEAKNIQYF
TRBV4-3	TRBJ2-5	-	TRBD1	TGCGCCAGCAGCCGCCTCGGGACAGAAGAGACCCAGTACTTC	CASSRLGTEETQYF
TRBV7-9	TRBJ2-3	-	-	TGTGCCAGCAGCCCCCTACCCTTGGGAGGTGCAGATACGCAGTATTTT	CASSPLPLGGADTQYF
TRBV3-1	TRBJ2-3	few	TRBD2	TGTGCCGCCCGTGTCGGGGGAGGGACAGATACGCAGTATTTT	CAARVGGGTDTQYF
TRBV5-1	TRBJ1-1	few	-	TGCGCCAGCAGCTTGGACGCGGGTCGGGACACTGAAGCTTTCTTT	CASSLDAGRDTEAFF
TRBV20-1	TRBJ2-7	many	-	TGCAGTGCTACCGGGACCCGGGGTCCCTACGAGCAGTACTTC	CSATGTRGPYEQYF
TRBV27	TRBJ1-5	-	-	TGTGCCAGCACCCGTTTGTGGGGGGGACAAATCAATCAGCCCCAGCATTTT	CASTRLWGGQINQPQHF